These 29 T cell receptor beta chains were sequenced from one sample in a study of blood T cell repertoires in COVID-19. Assay used: immunoSEQ multiplex PCR; TCRdb lists only in-frame clones, some missing. The sample has just over 95,000 clones, over 80% seen once. The specimen was peripheral blood. These TCRs come from a man at least 80 years old with acute or convalescent COVID-19.

The chain has TRBV5-1 and TRBJ2-7; TRBD2 might be the D (6 bases). Germline V gene lookup returns CDR1 SGHRS and CDR2 YFSETQ. CDR3 length: 14 amino acids. V lost 6 bases and J 3 bases, leaving 16 bases between the germline ends. The CDR3 coding sequence is TGCGCCAGCATCCGGACCCCCGGGAGCTACGAGCAGTACTTC. It yields the protein CASIRTPGSYEQYF.

V and J are TRBV28 and TRBJ1-1; unclear D gene. Trimming shortened V by 3 bases and J by 0 bases, and 11 bases separated the two germline ends. The CDR3 covers 15 residues. Germline V gene sequence: CDR1 MDHEN, CDR2 SYDVKM. For the CDR3, the DNA is TGTGCCAGCAGTTTTTTCCCCCAGTTGAACACTGAAGCTTTCTTT. Amino acids: CASSFFPQLNTEAFF.

The rearrangement links TRBV19 to TRBJ2-7, with D perhaps matching TRBD2 (6 bases). V was shortened by 9 bases and J by 3 bases, with 21 bases between the two germline ends. Germline V CDR1 and CDR2: LNHDA, SQIVND (reference sequence). This CDR3 has 15 amino acids. The CDR3 bases are TGTGCCAGCAAGAAAATGGACGGGGGAAGCTACGAGCAGTACTTC. Amino acids: CASKKMDGGSYEQYF.

This CDR3 is CASSSKPGQGSFSGNTIYF. CDR3 DNA: TGCGCCAGCAGCAGCAAACCGGGACAGGGATCCTTCTCTGGAAACACCATATATTTT. V gene TRBV5-1 combines with J gene TRBJ1-3, with 9 bases fitting TRBD1. The germline V gene has CDR1 SGHRS and CDR2 YFSETQ. J lost 0 bases, V lost 4 bases, and 14 bases had no gene match. This CDR3 is built from 19 residues.

There are a few counts of this clone. The rearrangement joins TRBV19 to TRBJ1-1, with D tentatively TRBD1 (5 bases). CDR1 and CDR2 from the germline V gene are LNHDA and SQIVND (reference sequence). The V gene lost 7 bases and the J gene lost 0 bases, with 12 bases spanning the gap. The CDR3 is 14 residues long. The CDR3 DNA reads TGTGCCAGTACTAAGACAGCACTGAACACTGAAGCTTTCTTT. Translating gives CASTKTALNTEAFF.

This clone was picked up many times. This rearrangement joins TRBV5-4 to TRBJ2-1, with D tentatively TRBD1 (6 bases). V was pared by 1 base and J by 8 bases, with 16 bases between. The length of the CDR3 is 15 residues. Per germline, CDR1 SGHNT and CDR2 YYREEE (reference sequence). CDR3 loop: CASSLSQGLADEQFF. CDR3 nucleotides: TGTGCCAGCAGCTTGTCACAGGGTTTGGCGGATGAGCAGTTCTTC. The full variable domain, with the rest looked up from reference TRBV5-4 and TRBJ2-1, is ETGVTQSPTHLIKTRGQQVTLRCSSQSGHNTVSWYQQALGQGPQFIFQYYREEENGRGNFPPRFSGLQFPNYSSELNVNALELDDSALYLCASSLSQGLADEQFFGPGTRLTVL.

This chain connects TRBV19 to TRBJ1-2; 8 positions match TRBD1. This CDR3 spans 14 amino acids. Germline-derived CDR1 and CDR2 are LNHDA and SQIVND (reference sequence). After removal of 5 bases from V and 4 bases from J, the junction contained 6 bases not matched to a gene. The CDR3 protein is CASSGAGGVYGYTF. In DNA form, the CDR3 reads TGTGCCAGTAGTGGGGCAGGGGGCGTCTATGGCTACACCTTC.

V usage is TRBV18 and J usage is TRBJ2-5, with TRBD2 as a possible D gene (6 bases). The CDR3 covers 14 residues. CDR1 KGHSH and CDR2 LQKENI come from the germline V gene. The V end was cut by 3 bases, the J end by 4 bases, with 12 bases between. This CDR3 is CASSPVGGRETQYF. The CDR3 coding sequence is TGTGCCAGCTCACCGGTCGGGGGACGAGAGACCCAGTACTTC.

CDR3: CASSSTGSGANVLTF. DNA for the CDR3: TGTGCCAGCAGTTCGACAGGGTCTGGGGCCAACGTCCTGACTTTC. The genes are TRBV28 and TRBJ2-6; TRBD1 matches 7 bases. The CDR3 runs 15 residues. Trimming at V came to 4 bases and at J to 1 base, leaving 1 base not matched to a gene. Germline CDR1 MDHEN, CDR2 SYDVKM.

The chain employs TRBV9 and TRBJ2-7; 11 bases line up with TRBD1. The CDR3 totals 14 residues. With 2 bases clipped from V and 6 bases from J, the junction kept 4 bases outside the gene matches. Per germline, CDR1 SGDLS and CDR2 YYNGEE. The CDR3 is CASSVGQGASEQYF. DNA for the CDR3: TGTGCCAGCAGCGTCGGACAGGGGGCAAGCGAGCAGTACTTC.

The J gene is TRBJ1-1, the V gene TRBV19; 7 bases are shared with TRBD1. Germline values: CDR1 LNHDA, CDR2 SQIVND (reference sequence). This CDR3 has 14 residues. Germline trimming cut 5 bases from V and 6 bases from J; bases unmatched to any gene: 9. The CDR3 coding sequence is TGTGCCAGTAGTCGGTCGGACAGGATCGCTGAAGCTTTCTTT. Encoded protein: CASSRSDRIAEAFF.

The rearrangement links TRBV7-2 to TRBJ2-2, with D possibly TRBD2 on 5 matching bases. Germline V gives CDR1 SGHTA, CDR2 FQGNSA. V lost 1 base and J lost 4, with 13 bases in between. The CDR3 runs to 16 residues. The CDR3 DNA sequence: TGTGCCAGCAGCTTAGTCGGCGGGCCAGGCACCGGGGAGCTGTTTTTT. This sequence encodes CASSLVGGPGTGELFF.

J is TRBJ2-2 and V is TRBV15; 9 nucleotides align to TRBD2. The ends lost 3 bases at V and 8 bases at J; junction bases unmatched: 4. The CDR3 has 14 amino acids. Germline assignment: CDR1 LNHNV and CDR2 YYDKDF (reference sequence). The CDR3 sequence: CATSRTSGLGELFF. CDR3 nucleotides: TGTGCCACCAGCAGGACTAGCGGCCTGGGGGAGCTGTTTTTT.

On this clone: This sample also contains other DNA sequences that code for the same CDR3. The V gene is TRBV9, the J gene TRBJ1-1; D not certain. There are 14 residues in the CDR3. The V gene's germline CDR1 is SGDLS and CDR2 YYNGEE. The V end lost 0 bases, the J end lost 1 base, and 7 bases lay between the germline ends. Here the CDR3 DNA reads TGTGCCAGCAGCGTAGGAGGTCGGAACACTGAAGCTTTCTTT. This encodes CASSVGGRNTEAFF.

The chain employs TRBV28 and TRBJ2-4; tentatively, D is TRBD2 (6 bases). CDR3 length equals 15 residues. Germline CDR1 reads MDHEN; CDR2 reads SYDVKM. Trimming stripped 6 bases from V and 1 base from J, with 13 bases between. The CDR3: CASSFGEAAKNIQYF. The CDR3 DNA follows: TGTGCCAGCAGCTTTGGGGAGGCGGCCAAAAACATTCAGTACTTC.

V and J are TRBV25-1 and TRBJ2-2, with 7 bases fitting TRBD1. The V and J ends lost 2 bases and 6 bases, in that order; junction bases with no gene match: 6. The CDR3 has 15 amino acids. Germline-derived CDR1 and CDR2 are MGHDK and SYGVNS. CDR3 coding DNA: TGTGCCAGCAGTGAACCCGGGACAGAAGCCGGGGAGCTGTTTTTT. Translation gives CASSEPGTEAGELFF.

The rearrangement uses TRBV24-1 and TRBJ2-1, with TRBD1 matching 10 bases. The V and J ends lost 3 bases and 8 bases, in that order; junction bases with no gene match: 6. This CDR3 contains 15 residues. The germline V gene has CDR1 KGHDR and CDR2 SFDVKD. The CDR3 DNA is TGTGCCACCAGTGATCCGGGACAGGGGTATGATGAGCAGTTCTTC. It yields the protein CATSDPGQGYDEQFF.

This clone was seen just once. V gene TRBV2 combines with J gene TRBJ1-2, with TRBD1 identical over 7 bases. V lost 6 bases to trimming and J lost 4 bases; unmatched junction nucleotides: 5. This CDR3 contains 13 residues. The V gene's germline CDR1 is SNHLY and CDR2 FYNNEI. The CDR3 sequence: CASRTTGIYGYTF. The DNA of the CDR3 is TGTGCCAGCAGAACGACAGGGATCTATGGCTACACCTTC.

The chain couples TRBV30 to TRBJ1-5; TRBD1 is a possible D gene (6 bases). V lost 5 bases and J 5 bases, leaving 10 bases between the germline ends. Germline V gene sequence: CDR1 GTSNPN, CDR2 SVGIG (reference sequence). The CDR3 loop spans 12 amino acids. Written as DNA, the CDR3 is TGTGCCTGGGGGGGGGCTGATCAGCCCCAGCATTTT. Its protein product is CAWGGADQPQHF.

This clone was found a few times. This CDR3 is CASTPRVHNEQFF. CDR3 DNA: TGTGCCAGCACCCCGAGGGTTCACAATGAGCAGTTCTTC. The chain employs TRBV6-2 or TRBV6-3 and TRBJ2-1, with D possibly matching TRBD2 (5 bases). The CDR3 covers 13 residues. V lost 7 bases and J 5 bases, leaving 12 bases between the germline ends. Per the germline V gene, CDR1 is MNHEY and CDR2 is SVGEGT.

This clone was seen a handful of times. This sequence joins TRBV21-1 and TRBJ1-5. TRBV21-1 is a known pseudogene. This CDR3 comprises 15 residues. DNA of the CDR3: TGTGCCAGCAGCAATGGAGAAGGAGGCAATCAGCCCCAGCATTTT. Amino acids: CASSNGEGGNQPQHF.

The chain recombines TRBV10-1 with TRBJ2-7, with D maybe TRBD1 (6 bases). The V gene lost 5 bases and the J gene lost 3 bases, with 11 bases spanning the gap. Germline V gene data show CDR1 as WNHNN and CDR2 as SYGVQD (reference sequence). This CDR3 is 13 amino acids long. CDR3 in DNA: TGCGCCAGCAGTACACAGGGCCTCTACGAGCAGTACTTC. Protein product: CASSTQGLYEQYF.

The chain carries TRBV28 and TRBJ1-4; possible D gene TRBD1, 6 bases. Germline-derived CDR1 and CDR2 are MDHEN and SYDVKM. With 6 bases removed from V and 2 bases from J, the gap between germline ends came to 13 bases. The CDR3 runs to 15 residues. CDR3 nucleotides: TGTGCCAGCAGCCTAGGGGGGGCCACTAATGAAAAACTGTTTTTT. It encodes CASSLGGATNEKLFF.

This clone was observed a few times. V usage is TRBV14 and J usage is TRBJ2-5; 8 bases match TRBD1. Losses at the gene ends were 4 bases for V and 6 bases for J; bases not matched to a gene: 4. The CDR3 is made up of 13 amino acids. The germline V gene has CDR1 SGHDN and CDR2 FVKESK. The CDR3 here is CASSPTGVQTQYF. The CDR3 DNA sequence: TGTGCCAGCAGCCCGACAGGGGTACAGACCCAGTACTTC.

This clone was detected only a few times. The chain recombines TRBV5-6 with TRBJ2-1, with D tentatively TRBD2 (6 bases). CDR1 is SGHDT, CDR2 YYEEEE, per germline. The CDR3 has 15 residues. Trimming left V 4 bases short and J 3 bases short, with 14 bases between. CDR3 region: CASSQGLYNYNEQFF. The CDR3, as DNA: TGTGCCAGCAGCCAAGGACTATACAACTACAATGAGCAGTTCTTC.

This clone was observed a handful of times. This chain links TRBV30 with TRBJ2-3, with TRBD2 as a possible D gene (7 bases). The CDR3 loop spans 13 amino acids. CDR1 GTSNPN and CDR2 SVGIG come from the germline V gene (reference sequence). Deletions cut 4 bases from V and 3 bases from J, with 11 bases between. The CDR3 DNA sequence: TGTGCCTGGAAGGGGGGGAGGACAGATACGCAGTATTTT. It specifies CAWKGGRTDTQYF.

The CDR3 reads CASSVGYTGRAGYTF. DNA for the CDR3: TGTGCCAGCAGCGTAGGGTACACAGGACGAGCAGGCTACACCTTC. The rearrangement links TRBV9 to TRBJ1-2; perhaps TRBD1 as D (5 bases). From germline, CDR1 is SGDLS and CDR2 YYNGEE. This CDR3 has 15 amino acids. Trimming removed 0 bases at V and 8 bases at J, with 17 bases between.

V gene TRBV7-9 combines with J gene TRBJ2-5, with D perhaps matching TRBD1 (5 bases). Germline V gene data show CDR1 as SEHNR and CDR2 as FQNEAQ (reference sequence). Trimming removed 4 bases at V and 10 bases at J, with 13 bases between. This CDR3 has 12 residues. This CDR3 reads CASSSMMDIQYF. CDR3 sequence (DNA): TGTGCCAGCAGCTCAATGATGGACATCCAGTACTTC.

In this sample, this clone turned up a few times. V gene TRBV30 combines with J gene TRBJ1-4, with 9 bases aligning to TRBD1. Germline assignment: CDR1 GTSNPN and CDR2 SVGIG (reference sequence). The CDR3 totals 12 residues. V lost 7 bases, J lost 7 bases, and 4 bases stayed unmatched. Here the CDR3 reads CALQGASEKLFF. As DNA, the CDR3 is TGTGCCTTACAGGGGGCGAGTGAAAAACTGTTTTTT.